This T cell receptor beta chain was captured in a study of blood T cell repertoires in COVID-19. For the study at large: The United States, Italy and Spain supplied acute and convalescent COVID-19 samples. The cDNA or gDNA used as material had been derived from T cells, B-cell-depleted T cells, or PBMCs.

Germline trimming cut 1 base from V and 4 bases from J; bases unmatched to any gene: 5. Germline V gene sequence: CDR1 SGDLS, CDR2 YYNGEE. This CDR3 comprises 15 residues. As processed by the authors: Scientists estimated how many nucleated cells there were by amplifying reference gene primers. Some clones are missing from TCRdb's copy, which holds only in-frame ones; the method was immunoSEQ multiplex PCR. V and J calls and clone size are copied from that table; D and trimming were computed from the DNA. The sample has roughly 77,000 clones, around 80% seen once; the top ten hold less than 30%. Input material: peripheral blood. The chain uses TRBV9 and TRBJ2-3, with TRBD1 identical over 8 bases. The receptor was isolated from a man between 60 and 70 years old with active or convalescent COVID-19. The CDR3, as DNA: TGTGCCAGCAGCGTACAGGGGGCGACCCCAGATACGCAGTATTTT. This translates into CASSVQGATPDTQYF.